This entry describes one T cell receptor beta chain. These data come from a study of blood T cell repertoires in COVID-19. Study details: Acute and convalescent COVID-19 samples came from the United States, Italy and Spain. T cells, B-cell-depleted T cells, or PBMCs provided the cDNA or gDNA that served as material.

In the study's own analysis: Quantification of nucleated cells was approximated via reference gene primer amplification. TCRdb's copy holds only in-frame clones and misses some; the assay was immunoSEQ multiplex PCR. V and J calls and clone size are copied from that table; D and trimming were computed from the DNA. The sample comprises 100,000 to 150,000 clones, over 75% of which are singletons, and 25% to 30% rests with the top ten. The germline V and J ends were trimmed by 4 bases and 4 bases, with 13 bases remaining between them. The germline CDR1 and CDR2 sequences are LNHDA and SQIVND (reference sequence). The CDR3 totals 14 residues.

The clonotype originates from a woman older than 75 with acute or convalescent COVID-19. The genes are TRBV19 and TRBJ1-1; weak D call: TRBD1 (6 bases). The sequencing sample was made of peripheral blood. CDR3 DNA: TGTGCCAGTAGTAGGGCAGGGGACCGCACTGAAGCTTTCTTT. Translation gives CASSRAGDRTEAFF.